The source of this T cell receptor beta chain is a study of blood T cell repertoires in COVID-19. Turning to the study itself: Sources were T cells, B-cell-depleted T cells, or PBMCs; the material itself was cDNA or gDNA.

The table came from immunoSEQ multiplex PCR; TCRdb's copy has only in-frame clones and leaves some out. Of over 130,000 clones in the sample, around 90% were seen once. The sequencing input was peripheral blood. The origin of this receptor is a woman between 55 and 75 years old with active or convalescent COVID-19.

CDR3 nucleotide sequence: TGTGCCAGCAGCCCCGGGACAGGCCTTATCACTGAAGCTTTCTTT. Translating it yields CASSPGTGLITEAFF. This sequence joins TRBV7-8 and TRBJ1-1; 8 bases are a match to TRBD1. This CDR3 has 15 amino acids. CDR1 SGHVS and CDR2 FQNEAQ come from the germline V gene. J lost 4 bases, V lost 5 bases, and 9 bases had no gene match.